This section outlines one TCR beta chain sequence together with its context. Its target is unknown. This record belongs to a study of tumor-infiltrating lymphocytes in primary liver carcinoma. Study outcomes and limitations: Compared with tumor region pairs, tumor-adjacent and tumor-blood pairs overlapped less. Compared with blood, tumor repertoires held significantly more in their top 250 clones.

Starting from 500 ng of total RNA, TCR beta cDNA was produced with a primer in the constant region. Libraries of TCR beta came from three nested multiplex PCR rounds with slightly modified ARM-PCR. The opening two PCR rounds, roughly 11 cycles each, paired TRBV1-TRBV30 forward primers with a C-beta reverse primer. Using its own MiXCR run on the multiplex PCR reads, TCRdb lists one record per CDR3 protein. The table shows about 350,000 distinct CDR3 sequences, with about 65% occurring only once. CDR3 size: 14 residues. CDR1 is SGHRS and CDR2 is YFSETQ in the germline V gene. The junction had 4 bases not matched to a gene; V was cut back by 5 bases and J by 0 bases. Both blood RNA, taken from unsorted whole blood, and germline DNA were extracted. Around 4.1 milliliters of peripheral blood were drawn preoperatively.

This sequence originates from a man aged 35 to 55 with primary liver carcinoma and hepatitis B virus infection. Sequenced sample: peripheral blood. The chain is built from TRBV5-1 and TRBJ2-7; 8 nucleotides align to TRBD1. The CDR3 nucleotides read TGCGCCAGCAGGGGCGGGACAGGCTCCTACGAGCAGTACTTC. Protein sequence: CASRGGTGSYEQYF.